This T cell receptor beta chain was recorded in a study of blood T cell repertoires in COVID-19. Across the whole study: Acute and convalescent COVID-19 samples came from the United States, Italy and Spain. Sample material is recorded as cDNA or gDNA derived from T cells, B-cell-depleted T cells, or PBMCs.

The CDR3 runs 14 residues. With V trimmed by 3 bases and J by 2 bases, 2 bases remained unmatched. Germline-derived CDR1 and CDR2 are SGHNT and YYREEE (reference sequence). Original processing notes: The assay estimated nucleated cells by amplifying reference gene primers. The repertoire was sequenced with immunoSEQ multiplex PCR; TCRdb's copy has only in-frame clones and lacks some. The V and J calls and clone size come from that table; D and trimming were worked out from the DNA. The top ten clones hold around 4% of a sample with 100,000 or so clones, 75% to 85% of them seen once. This TCR was sampled from a man aged 55-75 years with acute or convalescent COVID-19. The sequencing input was peripheral blood. The V call is TRBV5-4, the J call TRBJ2-3; 8 positions agree with TRBD1. The CDR3 sequence is CASSSGGATDTQYF. In DNA, the CDR3 is TGTGCCAGCAGCTCAGGGGGCGCCACAGATACGCAGTATTTT.